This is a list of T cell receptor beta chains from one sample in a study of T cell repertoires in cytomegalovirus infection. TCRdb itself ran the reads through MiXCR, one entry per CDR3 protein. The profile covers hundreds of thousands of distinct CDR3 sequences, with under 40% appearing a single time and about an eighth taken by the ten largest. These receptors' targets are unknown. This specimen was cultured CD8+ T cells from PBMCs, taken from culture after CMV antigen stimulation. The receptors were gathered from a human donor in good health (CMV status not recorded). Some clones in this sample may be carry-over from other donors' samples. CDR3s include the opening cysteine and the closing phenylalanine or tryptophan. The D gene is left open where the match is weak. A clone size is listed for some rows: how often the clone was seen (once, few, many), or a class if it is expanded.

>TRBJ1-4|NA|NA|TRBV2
TGTGCCAGCACACGACAGGCTGGGGAACTGTTTTTT
CASTRQAGELFF
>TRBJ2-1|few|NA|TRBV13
TGTGCCAGCAGCCATAGCGGTGACCCCTACAATGAGCAGTTCTTC
CASSHSGDPYNEQFF
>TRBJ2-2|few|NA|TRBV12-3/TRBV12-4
TGTGCCAGCAGTTTCGAATTAGGGACCGGGGAGCTGTTTTTT
CASSFELGTGELFF
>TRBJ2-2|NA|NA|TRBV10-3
TGTGCCATCACTCTTGGAACCGGGGAGCTGTTTTTT
CAITLGTGELFF
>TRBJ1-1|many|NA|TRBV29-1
TGCAGCGCTATCAGAGGGGGGCTGAACACTGAAGCTTTCTTT
CSAIRGGLNTEAFF
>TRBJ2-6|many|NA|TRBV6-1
TGTGCCAGCAGTGAAATGGGGACAGGGGCCAACGTCCTGACTTTC
CASSEMGTGANVLTF
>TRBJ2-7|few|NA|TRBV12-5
TGTGCTAGTGGTCCTAAAGAGGGACCAACCTACGAGCAGTACTTC
CASGPKEGPTYEQYF
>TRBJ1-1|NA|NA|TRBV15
TGTGCCACCAGTATGTTTGGTACGGGGGTTAGGACTGAAGCTTTCTTT
CATSMFGTGVRTEAFF
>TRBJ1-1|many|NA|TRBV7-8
TGTGCCAGCCAGACGAGGGAGATGAACACTGAAGCTTTCTTT
CASQTREMNTEAFF
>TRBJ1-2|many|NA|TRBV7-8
TGTGCCAGCAGCTTTGATCTTCCTGGGGGGATCTATGGCTACACCTTC
CASSFDLPGGIYGYTF
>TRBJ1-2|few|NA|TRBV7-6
TGTGCCAGCAGCCTTCCGGGACACCAAAACTATGGCTACACCTTC
CASSLPGHQNYGYTF
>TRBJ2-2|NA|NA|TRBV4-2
TGTGCCAGCAGCAACCCGGCCGGGGAGCTGTTTTTT
CASSNPAGELFF
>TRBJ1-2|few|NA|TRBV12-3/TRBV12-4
TGTGCCAGCAGTGCCCTCGCAGAGAGCTGGGTCTATGGCTACACCTTC
CASSALAESWVYGYTF
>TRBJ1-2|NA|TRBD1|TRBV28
TGTGCCAGCAGTCACGGGACAGCTAATGGCTACACCTTC
CASSHGTANGYTF
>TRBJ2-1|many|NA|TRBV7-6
TGTGCCAGCAGCCAGGGCACGACCCACAATGAGCAGTTCTTC
CASSQGTTHNEQFF
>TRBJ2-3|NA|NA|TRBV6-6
TGTGCCAGCAGTTACTCGAAAGCAGATACGCAGTATTTT
CASSYSKADTQYF
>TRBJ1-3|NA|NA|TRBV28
TGTGCCAGCAGTTCACACAGGGCCGGAAACACCATATATTTT
CASSSHRAGNTIYF
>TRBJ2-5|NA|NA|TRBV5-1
TGCGCCAGCAGCTTTAACAAAGAGACCCAGTACTTC
CASSFNKETQYF